The following is a TCR beta chain sequence with its context. The target antigen is unknown. Profiled with immunoSEQ multiplex PCR; TCRdb holds only in-frame clones, not every one. This table holds some 30,000 clones, 92% found once. Blood collection times were about day -28 and days 30, 100, 180 posttransplant. This entry is derived from a study of T cell clonotyping in hematopoietic cell transplantation. Study conclusions and caveats: Pathologically expanded recipient clonotypes increased progressively from day 30 to day 180 as diversity fell.

Trimming left V 4 bases short and J 6 bases short, with 14 bases between. CDR1 is SGHTS, CDR2 YDEGEE, per germline. The CDR3 contains 15 residues. The sample was PBMCs, taken 100 days after allogeneic stem cell transplant. The TCR comes from a female patient between 50 and 59 years old who had an allogeneic stem cell transplant from a related donor, so the T cells may come from the graft donor. Some clones in this sample may be carry-over from other donors' samples. This rearrangement joins TRBV5-8 to TRBJ1-6, with D hard to call. Here the CDR3 DNA reads TGTGCCAGCAGCGCCCGGACCCCGAGTAATTCACCCCTCCACTTT. This translates into CASSARTPSNSPLHF.